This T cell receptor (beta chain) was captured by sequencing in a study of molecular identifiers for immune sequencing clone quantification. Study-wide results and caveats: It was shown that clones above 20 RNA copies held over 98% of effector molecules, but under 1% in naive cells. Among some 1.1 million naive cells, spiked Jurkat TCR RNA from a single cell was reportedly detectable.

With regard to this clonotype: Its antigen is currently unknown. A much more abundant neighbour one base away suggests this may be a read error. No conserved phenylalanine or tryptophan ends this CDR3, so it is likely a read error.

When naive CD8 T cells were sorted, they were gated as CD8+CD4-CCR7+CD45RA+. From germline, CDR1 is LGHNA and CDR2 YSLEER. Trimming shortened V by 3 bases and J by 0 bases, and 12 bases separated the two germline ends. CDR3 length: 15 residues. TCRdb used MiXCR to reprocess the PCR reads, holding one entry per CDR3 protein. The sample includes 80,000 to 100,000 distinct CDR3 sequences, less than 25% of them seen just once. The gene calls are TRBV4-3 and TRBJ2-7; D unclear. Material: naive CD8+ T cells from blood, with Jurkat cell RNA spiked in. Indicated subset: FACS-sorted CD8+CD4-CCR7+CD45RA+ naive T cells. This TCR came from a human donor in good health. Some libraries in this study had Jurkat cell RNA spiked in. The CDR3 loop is CASSQDRTVSYEQYL. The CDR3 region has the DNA TGCGCCAGCAGCCAGGACCGGACGGTCTCCTACGAGCAGTACCTC.